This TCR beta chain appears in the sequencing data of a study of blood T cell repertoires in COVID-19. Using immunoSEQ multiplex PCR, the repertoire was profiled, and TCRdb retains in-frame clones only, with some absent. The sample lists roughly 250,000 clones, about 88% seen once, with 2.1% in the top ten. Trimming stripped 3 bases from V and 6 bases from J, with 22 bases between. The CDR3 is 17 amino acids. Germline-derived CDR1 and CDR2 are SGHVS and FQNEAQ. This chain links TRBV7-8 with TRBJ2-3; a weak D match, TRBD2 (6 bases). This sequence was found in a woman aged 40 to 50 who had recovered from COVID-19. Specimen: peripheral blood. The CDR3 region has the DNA TGTGCCAGCAGCTTCCGAACCCGGGACTCTCTTCGGGATACGCAGTATTTT. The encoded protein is CASSFRTRDSLRDTQYF.